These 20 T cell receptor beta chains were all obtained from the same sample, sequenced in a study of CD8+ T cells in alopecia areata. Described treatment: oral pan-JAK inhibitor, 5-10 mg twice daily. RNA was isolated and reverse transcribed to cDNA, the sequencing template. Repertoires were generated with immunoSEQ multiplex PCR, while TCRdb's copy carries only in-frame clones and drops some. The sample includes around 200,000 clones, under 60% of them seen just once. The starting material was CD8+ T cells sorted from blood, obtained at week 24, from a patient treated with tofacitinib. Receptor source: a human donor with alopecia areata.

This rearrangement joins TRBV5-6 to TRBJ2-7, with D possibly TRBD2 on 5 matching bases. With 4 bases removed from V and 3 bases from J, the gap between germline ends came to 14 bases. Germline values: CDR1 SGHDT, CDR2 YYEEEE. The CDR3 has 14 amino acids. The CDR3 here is CASSLGSSDYEQYF. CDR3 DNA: TGTGCCAGCAGCCTAGGGAGTAGCGACTACGAGCAGTACTTC. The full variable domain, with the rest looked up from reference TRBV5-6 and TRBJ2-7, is DAGVTQSPTHLIKTRGQQVTLRCSPKSGHDTVSWYQQALGQGPQFIFQYYEEEERQRGNFPDRFSGHQFPNYSSELNVNALLLGDSALYLCASSLGSSDYEQYFGPGTRLTVT.

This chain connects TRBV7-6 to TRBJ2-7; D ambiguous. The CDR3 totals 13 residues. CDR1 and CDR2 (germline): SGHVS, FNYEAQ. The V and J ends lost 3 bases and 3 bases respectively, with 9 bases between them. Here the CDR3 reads CASSLNRDYEQYF. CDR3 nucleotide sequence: TGTGCCAGCAGCTTGAACCGTGACTACGAGCAGTACTTC.

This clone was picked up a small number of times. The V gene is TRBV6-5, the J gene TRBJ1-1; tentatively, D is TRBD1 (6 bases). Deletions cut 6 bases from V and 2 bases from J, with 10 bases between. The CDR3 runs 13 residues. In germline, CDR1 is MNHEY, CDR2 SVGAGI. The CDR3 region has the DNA TGTGCCAGCAGAGGGGGAAGAAACACTGAAGCTTTCTTT. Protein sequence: CASRGGRNTEAFF.

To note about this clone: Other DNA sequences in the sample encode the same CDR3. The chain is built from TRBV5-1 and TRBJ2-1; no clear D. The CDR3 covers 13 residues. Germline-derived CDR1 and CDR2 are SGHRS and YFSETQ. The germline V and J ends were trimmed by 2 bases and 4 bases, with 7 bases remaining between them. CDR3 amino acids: CASSLGPYNEQFF. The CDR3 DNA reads TGCGCCAGCAGCTTAGGGCCTTACAATGAGCAGTTCTTC.

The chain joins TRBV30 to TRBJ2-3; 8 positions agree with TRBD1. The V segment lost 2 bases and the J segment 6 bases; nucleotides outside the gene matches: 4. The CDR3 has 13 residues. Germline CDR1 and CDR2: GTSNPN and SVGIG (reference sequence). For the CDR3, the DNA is TGTGCCTGGAGTATAACAGGGGGGGATACGCAGTATTTT. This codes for CAWSITGGDTQYF.

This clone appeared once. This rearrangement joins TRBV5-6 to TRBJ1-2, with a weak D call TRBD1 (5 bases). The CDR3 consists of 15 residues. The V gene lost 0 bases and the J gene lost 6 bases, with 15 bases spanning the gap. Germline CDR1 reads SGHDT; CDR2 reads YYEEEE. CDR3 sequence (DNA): TGTGCCAGCAGCTTGGAATTCAGCAGGGCACATGGCTACACCTTC. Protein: CASSLEFSRAHGYTF.

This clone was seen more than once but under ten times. The CDR3 sequence: CASSLKGGQFYEQYF. DNA of the CDR3: TGCGCCAGCAGCTTGAAAGGCGGACAGTTCTACGAGCAGTACTTC. This chain links TRBV5-1 with TRBJ2-7, with a tentative D call TRBD1 (6 bases). The V end lost 1 base, the J end lost 3 bases, and 14 bases lay between the germline ends. Germline V gene data show CDR1 as SGHRS and CDR2 as YFSETQ. This CDR3 region has 15 residues.

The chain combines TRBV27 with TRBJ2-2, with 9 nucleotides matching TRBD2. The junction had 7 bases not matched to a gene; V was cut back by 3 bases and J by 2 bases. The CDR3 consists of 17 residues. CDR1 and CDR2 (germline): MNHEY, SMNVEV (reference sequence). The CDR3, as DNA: TGTGCCAGCAGTTTCTCCGGGACTAGCCAAAACACCGGGGAGCTGTTTTTT. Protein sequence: CASSFSGTSQNTGELFF.

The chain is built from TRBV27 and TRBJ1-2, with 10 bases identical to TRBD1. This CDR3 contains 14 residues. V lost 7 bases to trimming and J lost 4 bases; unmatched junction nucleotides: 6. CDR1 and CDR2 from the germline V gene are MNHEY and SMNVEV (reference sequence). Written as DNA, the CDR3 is TGTGCCAGCACCCCGACAGGGGGCAGCTATGGCTACACCTTC. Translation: CASTPTGGSYGYTF.

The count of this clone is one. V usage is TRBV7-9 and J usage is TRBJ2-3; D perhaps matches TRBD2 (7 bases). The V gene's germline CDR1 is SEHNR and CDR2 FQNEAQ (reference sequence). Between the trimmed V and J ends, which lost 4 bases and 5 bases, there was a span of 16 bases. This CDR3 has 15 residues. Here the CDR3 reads CASSSERGARDTQYF. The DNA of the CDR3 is TGTGCCAGCAGCTCAGAACGGGGGGCCCGAGATACGCAGTATTTT.

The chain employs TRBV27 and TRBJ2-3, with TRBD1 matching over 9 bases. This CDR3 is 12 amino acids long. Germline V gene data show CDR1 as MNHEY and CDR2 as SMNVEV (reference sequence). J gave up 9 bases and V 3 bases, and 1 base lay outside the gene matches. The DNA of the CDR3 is TGTGCCAGCAGTTTTGGGACAGGGACGCAGTATTTT. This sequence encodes CASSFGTGTQYF.

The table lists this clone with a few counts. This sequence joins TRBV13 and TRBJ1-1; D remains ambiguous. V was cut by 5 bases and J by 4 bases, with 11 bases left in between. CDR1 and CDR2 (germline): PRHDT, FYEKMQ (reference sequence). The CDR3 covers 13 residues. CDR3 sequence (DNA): TGTGCCAGCAGCCCCCCGGTGATCACTGAAGCTTTCTTT. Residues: CASSPPVITEAFF. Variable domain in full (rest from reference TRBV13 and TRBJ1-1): AAGVIQSPRHLIKEKRETATLKCYPIPRHDTVYWYQQGPGQDPQFLISFYEKMQSDKGSIPDRFSAQQFSDYHSELNMSSLELGDSALYFCASSPPVITEAFFGQGTRLTVV.

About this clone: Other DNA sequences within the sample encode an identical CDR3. The CDR3: CASSDTGELFF. The CDR3 DNA sequence: TGCGCCAGCAGCGACACCGGGGAGCTGTTTTTT. V usage is TRBV5-1 and J usage is TRBJ2-2, with D unclear. The germline gives CDR1 SGHRS, CDR2 YFSETQ. The CDR3 is 11 residues long. With 4 bases removed from V and 3 bases from J, the gap between germline ends came to 1 base.

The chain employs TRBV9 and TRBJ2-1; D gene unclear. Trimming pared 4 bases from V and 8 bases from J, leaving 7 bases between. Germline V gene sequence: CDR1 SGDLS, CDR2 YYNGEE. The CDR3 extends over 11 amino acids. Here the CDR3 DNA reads TGTGCCAGCAGCAAAGGTGATGAGCAGTTCTTC. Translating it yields CASSKGDEQFF. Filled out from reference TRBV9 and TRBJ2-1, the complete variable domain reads DSGVTQTPKHLITATGQRVTLRCSPRSGDLSVYWYQQSLDQGLQFLIQYYNGEERAKGNILERFSAQQFPDLHSELNLSSLELGDSALYFCASSKGDEQFFGPGTRLTVL.

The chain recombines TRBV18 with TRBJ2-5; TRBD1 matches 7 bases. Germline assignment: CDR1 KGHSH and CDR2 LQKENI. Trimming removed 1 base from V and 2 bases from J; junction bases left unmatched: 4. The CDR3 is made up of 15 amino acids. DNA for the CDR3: TGTGCCAGCTCACCACGCCAGGGGGAACAAGAGACCCAGTACTTC. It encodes CASSPRQGEQETQYF.

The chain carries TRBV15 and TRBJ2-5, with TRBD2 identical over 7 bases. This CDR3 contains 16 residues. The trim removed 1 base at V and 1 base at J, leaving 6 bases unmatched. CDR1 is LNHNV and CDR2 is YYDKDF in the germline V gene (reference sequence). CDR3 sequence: CATSRGEGEGQETQYF. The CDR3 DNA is TGTGCCACCAGCAGAGGGGAGGGCGAAGGCCAAGAGACCCAGTACTTC.

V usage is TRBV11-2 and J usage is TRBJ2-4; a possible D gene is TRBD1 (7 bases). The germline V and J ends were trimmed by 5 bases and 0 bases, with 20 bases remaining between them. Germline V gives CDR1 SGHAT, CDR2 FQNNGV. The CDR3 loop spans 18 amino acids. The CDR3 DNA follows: TGTGCCAGCAGCACACAGTCGGGGGACAGCCGAGCCAAAAACATTCAGTACTTC. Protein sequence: CASSTQSGDSRAKNIQYF.

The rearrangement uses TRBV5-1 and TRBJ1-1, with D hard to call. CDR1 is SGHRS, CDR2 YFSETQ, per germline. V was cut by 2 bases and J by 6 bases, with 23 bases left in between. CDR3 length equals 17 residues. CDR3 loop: CASSLSLQSQPLPEAFF. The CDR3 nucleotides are TGCGCCAGCAGCTTAAGCTTACAGAGCCAACCGCTACCTGAAGCTTTCTTT.

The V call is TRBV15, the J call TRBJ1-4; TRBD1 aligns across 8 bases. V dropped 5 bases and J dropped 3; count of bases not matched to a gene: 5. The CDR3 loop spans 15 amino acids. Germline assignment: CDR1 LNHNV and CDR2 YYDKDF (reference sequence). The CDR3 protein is CATSAGGKSNEKLFF. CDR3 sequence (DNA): TGTGCCACCAGCGCAGGGGGCAAGTCTAATGAAAAACTGTTTTTT.

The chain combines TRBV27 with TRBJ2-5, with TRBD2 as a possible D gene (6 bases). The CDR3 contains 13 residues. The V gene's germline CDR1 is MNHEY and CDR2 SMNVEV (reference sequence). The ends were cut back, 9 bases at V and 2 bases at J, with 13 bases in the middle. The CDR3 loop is CASRDWGQETQYF. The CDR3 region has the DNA TGTGCCAGTAGGGACTGGGGACAAGAGACCCAGTACTTC.